This T cell receptor (beta chain) is drawn from a study of shared clonotypes between healthy human individuals. The study, taken as a whole, reports: Against clonotypes common to all four donors, non-shared ones had lower generation probabilities.

This CDR3 has 14 amino acids. Trimming stripped 8 bases from V and 4 bases from J, with 17 bases between. Looked up from germline, CDR1 is LNHDA and CDR2 is SQIVND (reference sequence). Libraries were prepared by immunoSEQ multiplex PCR; TCRdb keeps only in-frame clonotypes and omits some of them. The repertoire holds approximately 2.5 million clones, around nine tenths seen once, with roughly 0.14% in the top ten. Note on this clone: Its cognate antigen is unknown.

This clonotype was obtained from a man aged 18 to 35 in good health. The chain couples TRBV19 to TRBJ1-1; a weak D match, TRBD1 (6 bases). Sequencing used naive CD4+ T cells sorted from blood. Subset reported: CD45RA+ positively selected. The CDR3 DNA follows: TGTGCCAGTTGCGGGGGCGGGCGAGGCACTGAAGCTTTCTTT. Translation gives CASCGGGRGTEAFF.